This T cell receptor (beta chain) comes out of a study of T cell responses to AZD1222 COVID-19 vaccine (dated by TCRdb to 2020 to 2023). Describing the broader study: AZD1222 recipients whose second dose came at about 4 weeks and those whose second dose came at about 12 weeks were combined into one group, since spike-specific TCR depth and breadth did not differ between the two schedules. A total of about 230 trial participants underwent TCR sequencing, of whom about 210 received two doses of AZD1222 and approximately 25 received two doses of the MenACWY control vaccine. Trial participants were enrolled into age subgroups of 18-55, 56-69 and 70-plus years, which contained roughly 140, 27 and 60 TCR-sequenced participants, respectively.

About this clone: The specificity of this receptor is unknown. No base quality information exists; no much larger clone differs at one position.

In the germline V gene, CDR1 corresponds to MDHEN and CDR2 to SYDVKM. CDR3 length: 14 amino acids, cysteine to phenylalanine. Just the 42-base CDR3 DNA is kept, in frame starting at base 1. V is reduced by 2 bases and J by 0 bases, leaving a spacing of 8 bases between them. This specimen's time point label, per the study, means: baseline before first vaccination. Vaccinee samples came from UK trials COV001 and COV002, including a single-blind randomized controlled phase 2/3 trial of AZD1222 (ChAdOx1 nCoV-19) in healthy adults. Trial participant PBMC samples were collected at day 0 and day 28 after the second dose for TCRbeta chain sequencing. The investigation overall reported the following: CD4 TCRs associated with the vaccine covered the entire spike protein, and the dominant responses were in regions 160-218 and 743-854. The 56-69-year group was small, and its depth increase did not reach significance, likely because of low power. Most participants were white British and females outnumbered males, and the authors suggested that clonal diversity may have been underestimated. Conclusions about previously exposed vaccinees are limited, since just five or six AZD1222 recipients were seropositive for SARS-CoV-2 at baseline. Epitopes outside the regions mutated in the B.1.351 and B.1.1.7 variants were reportedly recognized by nearly half of the unique spike-specific TCRs. A significant rise in spike-specific TCR breadth and depth was observed after two AZD1222 doses relative to day 0 and relative to MenACWY recipients. Because no day 14 peak-response samples were available, the repertoires could be characterized only after the peak T cell response.

The CDR3 regions of human TCRbeta chains were subjected to immunosequencing. As for the authors' bioinformatics: Repertoire TCRs were matched against a reference library of SARS-CoV-2-specific TCRs generated with the MIRA antigen-specificity platform. Breadth was defined as the fraction of unique TCRs that were SARS-CoV-2-associated, and depth was defined as the fraction of total T cells that were SARS-CoV-2-associated. Using the MIRA data, every spike-specific TCR was mapped to the spike region that the TCR reacted to and assigned to either a CD4 or a CD8 class. Log10-transformed breadth and depth values were compared by one-way ANOVA with Sidak's multiple comparisons tests. This immuneACCESS table, as held by TCRdb, lists in-frame sequences with V and J called but not all clones. Of the missing ones, under half trace to an unresolved V gene in checked studies; the others have no known cause. V, J and clone size derive from that table, while D and trimming were established from the DNA sequence. This sample comprises tens of thousands of clones, around 90% of them detected only once. The ten most abundant clones make up approximately 5.2% of the sample.

The sequence is built from TRBV28 and TRBJ2-7, with no confident D gene call. The clonotype was recovered from an adult in good health. The sample consisted of peripheral blood, taken on day 0 of AZD1222 vaccination. The sequenced DNA: TGTGCCAGCAGTTTAAGAGAACTCTCCTACGAGCAGTACTTC. This codes for CASSLRELSYEQYF.